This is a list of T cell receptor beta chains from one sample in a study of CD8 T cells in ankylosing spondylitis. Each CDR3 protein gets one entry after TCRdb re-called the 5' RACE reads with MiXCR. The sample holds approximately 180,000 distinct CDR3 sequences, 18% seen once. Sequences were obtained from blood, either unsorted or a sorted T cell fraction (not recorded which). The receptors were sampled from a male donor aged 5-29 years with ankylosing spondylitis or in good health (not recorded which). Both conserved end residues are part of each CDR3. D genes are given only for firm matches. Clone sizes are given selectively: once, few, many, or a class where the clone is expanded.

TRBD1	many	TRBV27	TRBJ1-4	TGTGCCAGCAGCTCGACAGGGATGGGTTTTGAAAAACTGTTTTTT	CASSSTGMGFEKLFF
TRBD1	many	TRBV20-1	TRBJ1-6	TGCAGTGTTAGAGACAGGGAGCTTGCCCACAATTCACCCCTCCACTTT	CSVRDRELAHNSPLHF
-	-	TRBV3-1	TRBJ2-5	TGTGCCAGCAGCCAATTGGACGGTTCAGTCCAAGAGACCCAGTACTTC	CASSQLDGSVQETQYF
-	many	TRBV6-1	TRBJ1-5	TGTGCCAGCACCGGGATAGGGCCCCAGCATTTT	CASTGIGPQHF
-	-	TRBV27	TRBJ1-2	TGTGCCAGCAGTTTACCAGGGCATGGCTACACCTTC	CASSLPGHGYTF
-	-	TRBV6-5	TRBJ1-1	TGTGCCAGCAGTTACTCTCAGGGAGGGACTGAAGCTTTCTTT	CASSYSQGGTEAFF
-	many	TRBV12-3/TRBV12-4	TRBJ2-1	TGTGCCAGCAGTTTACGGAGCATAGTACGCGATGAGCAGTTCTTC	CASSLRSIVRDEQFF
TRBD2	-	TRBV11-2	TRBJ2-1	TGTGCCAGCAGTTCCATCGGGACTAGCGGGAGGTCTGAGCAGTTCTTC	CASSSIGTSGRSEQFF
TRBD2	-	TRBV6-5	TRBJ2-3	TGTGCCAGCAGTAGGTCTAGCGGGAGTGCAGATACGCAGTATTTT	CASSRSSGSADTQYF
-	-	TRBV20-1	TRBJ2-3	TGCAGTGCTAGAGAGCAGGAGATTTCTAGCACAGATACGCAGTATTTT	CSAREQEISSTDTQYF
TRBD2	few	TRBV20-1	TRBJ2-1	TGCAGTGCTAGAGAGTTATCCGGGACTAGTCTTTTTAATGAGCAGTTCTTC	CSARELSGTSLFNEQFF
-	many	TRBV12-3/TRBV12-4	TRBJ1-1	TGTGCCACGGGGGTCGGGAACACTGAAGCTTTCTTT	CATGVGNTEAFF
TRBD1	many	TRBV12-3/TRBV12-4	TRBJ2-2	TGTGCCAGCAGTTTAGCGACAGGGTGGGCCGGGGAGCTGTTTTTT	CASSLATGWAGELFF
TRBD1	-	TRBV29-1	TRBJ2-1	TGCAGCGTTGAAGATCCGAGACAGGGTAGGGACAATGAGCAGTTCTTC	CSVEDPRQGRDNEQFF
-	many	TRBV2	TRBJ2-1	TGTGCCAGCCGGCCGTACAATGAGCAGTTCTTC	CASRPYNEQFF
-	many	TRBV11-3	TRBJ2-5	TGTGCCAGCAGCCGCACGGGTAAAGAGACCCAGTACTTC	CASSRTGKETQYF
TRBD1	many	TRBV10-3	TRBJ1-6	TGTGCCATCAGTGAGTCGGCAGGGGGTATGAATTCACCCCTCCACTTT	CAISESAGGMNSPLHF
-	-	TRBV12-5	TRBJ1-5	TGTGCTAGTGGTTTGGGACAGATGGAGGATAGCAATCAGCCCCAGCATTTT	CASGLGQMEDSNQPQHF
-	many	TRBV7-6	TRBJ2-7	TGTGCCAGCAGCTTAGTCTTCCCTAAATCTGGACAGCCCTCCTACGAGCAGTACTTC	CASSLVFPKSGQPSYEQYF
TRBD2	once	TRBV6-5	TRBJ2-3	TGTGCCAGCAGTTACCTTAGCGGGGGGGATACGCAGTATTTT	CASSYLSGGDTQYF
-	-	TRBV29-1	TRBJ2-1	TGCAGCGTTGATTTTGGGTCTCCCCAGCATGAGCAGTTCTTC	CSVDFGSPQHEQFF
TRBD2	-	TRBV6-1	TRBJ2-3	TGTGCCAGCAGTGAAAGGCCCAGCGGGATCACAGATACGCAGTATTTT	CASSERPSGITDTQYF
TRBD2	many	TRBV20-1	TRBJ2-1	TGCAGTGCTAGGAAGGCGGGAGGGCCAGGTGAGCAGTTCTTC	CSARKAGGPGEQFF
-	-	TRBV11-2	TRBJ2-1	TGTGCCAGCAGCTCCCGGGCGTCCGTTGGGTACAATGAGCAGTTCTTC	CASSSRASVGYNEQFF
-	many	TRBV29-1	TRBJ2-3	TGCAGCGTTAGGACGGGCACAGATACGCAGTATTTT	CSVRTGTDTQYF
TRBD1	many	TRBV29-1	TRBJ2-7	TGCAGCGTTGAAGATAGTACAGGGGGAATCTACGAGCAGTACTTC	CSVEDSTGGIYEQYF
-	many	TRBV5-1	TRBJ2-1	TGCGCCAGCAGTCCACCGGGGTCCGCCAGCTCCTACAATGAGCAGTTCTTC	CASSPPGSASSYNEQFF
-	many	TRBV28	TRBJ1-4	TGTGCCAGCAGTTTATGGGTTCCCACAAAACTGTTTTTT	CASSLWVPTKLFF
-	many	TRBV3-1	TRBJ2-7	TGTGCCAGCAGTCCGCATGCGGACTTCTCCTACGAGCAGTACTTC	CASSPHADFSYEQYF